This T cell receptor beta chain stems from a study of T cell responses to AZD1222 COVID-19 vaccine. Trimming cost V 0 bases and J 1 base, with 4 bases left between them. The CDR3 spans 14 residues. CDR1 is SGHKS, CDR2 YYEKEE, per germline (reference sequence). As regards this clone: No antigen is known for it.

Produced via immunoSEQ multiplex PCR; TCRdb's table is partial and in-frame only. The sample consists of approximately 140,000 clones, just over 90% of them appearing once. Study-wide points: In all cases, repertoires were sampled only after the peak T cell response. Vaccine-associated CD4 TCRs ranged over spike, dominating at 160-218 and 743-854. Only a handful of AZD1222 recipients, roughly six in all, had baseline seropositivity. After two AZD1222 doses, spike-specific TCR breadth and depth rose versus day 0.

This chain joins TRBV5-5 and TRBJ1-4; no clear D. The specimen was peripheral blood, collected on day 0 of AZD1222 vaccination. The TCR sequence derives from an adult in good health. CDR3 in DNA: TGTGCCAGCAGCTTGGTGGGAACTAATGAAAAACTGTTTTTT. Its translation is CASSLVGTNEKLFF.